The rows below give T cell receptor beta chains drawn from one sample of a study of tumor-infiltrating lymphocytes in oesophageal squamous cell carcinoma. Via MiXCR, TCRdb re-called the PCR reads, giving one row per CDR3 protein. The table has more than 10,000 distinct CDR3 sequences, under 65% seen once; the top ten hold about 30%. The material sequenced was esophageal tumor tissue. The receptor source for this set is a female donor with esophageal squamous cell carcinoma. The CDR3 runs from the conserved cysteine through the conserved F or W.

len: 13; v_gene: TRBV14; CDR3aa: CASSLDREYEQYF
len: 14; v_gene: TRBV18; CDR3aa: CASSPREGSYEQYF
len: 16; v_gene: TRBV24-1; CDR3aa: CATSDLSGFYPGELFF
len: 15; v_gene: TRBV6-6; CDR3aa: CASSYLAGGVNEQFF
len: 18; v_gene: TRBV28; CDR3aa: CASSLLGFGGQGYNEQFF
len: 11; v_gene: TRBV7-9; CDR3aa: CASSAGQTQYF
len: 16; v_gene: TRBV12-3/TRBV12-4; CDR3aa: CASSLDSGLGNSPLHF
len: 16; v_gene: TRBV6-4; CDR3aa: CASSPSTGTVYNEQFF
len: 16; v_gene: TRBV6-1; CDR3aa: CASSLVGGLSYNEQFF
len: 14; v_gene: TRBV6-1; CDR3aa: CASSYPQESGRVIF
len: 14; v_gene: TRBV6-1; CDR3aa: CAFRRDSVNSPLHF
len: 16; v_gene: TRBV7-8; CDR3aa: CASSLNGPSSNQPQHF
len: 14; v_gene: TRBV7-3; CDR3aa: CASSWTGAYNEQFF
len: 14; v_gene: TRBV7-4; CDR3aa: CASSNRQSTDTQYF
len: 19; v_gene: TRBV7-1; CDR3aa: CASSRHRTGGATPNTEAFF
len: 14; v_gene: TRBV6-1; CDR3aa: CASSALPGANVLTF
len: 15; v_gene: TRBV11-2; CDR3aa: CASSLEPQGLYEQYF
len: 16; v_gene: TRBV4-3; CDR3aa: CASSQEGGALNTEAFF
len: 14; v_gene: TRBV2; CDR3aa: CASSLAGARNEQYF
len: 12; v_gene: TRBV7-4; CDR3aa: CASSLLRDTQYF
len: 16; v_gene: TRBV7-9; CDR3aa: CASSSPLTLSTDTQYF
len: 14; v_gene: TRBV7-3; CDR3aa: CASSWGGPNNEQFF
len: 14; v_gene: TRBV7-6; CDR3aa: CASSKGQSTGELFF
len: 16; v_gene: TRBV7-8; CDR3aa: CASSRLAGGPGDTQYF
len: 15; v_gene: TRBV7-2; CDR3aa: CASSPDQGQGQTQYF
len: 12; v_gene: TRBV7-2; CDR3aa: CASSFAYYEQYF
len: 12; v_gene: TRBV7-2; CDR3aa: CASSLGRTEAFF
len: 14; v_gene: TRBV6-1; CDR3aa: CASGLGGRADTQYF
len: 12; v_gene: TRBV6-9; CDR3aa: CASSLGQGKAFF
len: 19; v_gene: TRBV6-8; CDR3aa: CASSYRPLLTSGRSNEQYF
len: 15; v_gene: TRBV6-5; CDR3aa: CASSYGTSRTDTQYF